The next 4 T cell receptor beta chains were all read from a single sample in a study of blood T cell repertoires in COVID-19. Clones were sequenced by immunoSEQ multiplex PCR, and TCRdb holds only the in-frame ones, with some missing. The sample lists under 200,000 clones, around four fifths occurring once. The sample was peripheral blood. Source of these receptors: a man in his forties who had recovered from COVID-19.

This clone occurred a few times. This chain links TRBV6-6 with TRBJ2-7, with 8 bases matching TRBD1. Germline CDR1 reads MNHNY; CDR2 reads SVGAGI (reference sequence). J gave up 9 bases and V 7 bases, and 17 bases lay outside the gene matches. The CDR3 has 15 residues. DNA of the CDR3: TGTGCCAGCACCCCCCCTCCCGGGACAGGTGGTTGGCAGTACTTC. Translation: CASTPPPGTGGWQYF.

V gene TRBV28 combines with J gene TRBJ1-5; D unclear. Germline loops: CDR1 MDHEN, CDR2 SYDVKM. CDR3 size: 11 residues. The V gene lost 4 bases and the J gene lost 5 bases, with 3 bases spanning the gap. The CDR3 coding sequence is TGTGCCAGCAGTTCCTATCAGCCCCAGCATTTT. It codes for CASSSYQPQHF.

The V and J genes are TRBV18 and TRBJ2-1; D perhaps matches TRBD2 (5 bases). The CDR3 covers 17 residues. Trimming removed 6 bases from V and 5 bases from J, with 23 bases in between. Germline-derived CDR1 and CDR2 are KGHSH and LQKENI. CDR3 DNA sequence: TGTGCCAGCTCCCTAAACGGAGGTGGAGTCGGTAACAATGAGCAGTTCTTC. Protein sequence: CASSLNGGGVGNNEQFF.

The V gene is TRBV9, the J gene TRBJ2-3, with 9 bases identical to TRBD1. The length of the CDR3 is 17 residues. The ends lost 6 bases at V and 0 bases at J; junction bases unmatched: 11. Germline loops: CDR1 SGDLS, CDR2 YYNGEE. CDR3 DNA sequence: TGTGCCAGCACCAACTCCGTACAGGGGGCGAGCACAGATACGCAGTATTTT. Its translation is CASTNSVQGASTDTQYF.